Below, 13 T cell receptor beta chains from the same sample are listed, as sequenced in a study of shared clonotypes between healthy human individuals. Cells designated naive CD8 were CD45RO-negative and were positively selected for CCR7, with terminally differentiated effector memory CD45RA+ cells excluded. Sequencing was performed with immunoSEQ multiplex PCR; in TCRdb, only in-frame clones are kept and a portion is missing. The sample holds a few million clones, around 95% seen once. Sequencing was carried out using naive CD8+ T cells from PBMCs. The receptor set was obtained from a man in his late teens or twenties in good health. Some clones in this sample may be carry-over from other donors' samples.

The chain employs TRBV5-6 and TRBJ2-7; no firm D call. The CDR3 runs 15 residues. The V gene lost 2 bases and the J gene lost 3 bases, with 15 bases spanning the gap. The germline V gene has CDR1 SGHDT and CDR2 YYEEEE. The CDR3 bases are TGTGCCAGCAGCTTTGCGCGGAAGAGGAACTACGAGCAGTACTTC. Its translation: CASSFARKRNYEQYF.

This clone appeared a single time. CDR3 region: CSGTGQGAQTDTQYF. The CDR3 coding sequence is TGCAGCGGTACCGGACAGGGGGCGCAGACAGATACGCAGTATTTT. The chain combines TRBV29-1 with TRBJ2-3, with 11 bases that match TRBD1. The CDR3 is made up of 15 amino acids. Germline CDR1 is SQVTM and CDR2 is ANQGSEA. With V trimmed by 7 bases and J by 3 bases, 9 bases remained unmatched.

This clone showed up just once. The V and J genes are TRBV27 and TRBJ2-7; D remains unclear. V lost 3 bases to trimming and J lost 0 bases, with 15 bases between them. This CDR3 spans 16 amino acids. The V gene's germline CDR1 is MNHEY and CDR2 SMNVEV (reference sequence). DNA for the CDR3: TGTGCCAGCAGTTTGTTCGCCTGGGATACCTCCTACGAGCAGTACTTC. The encoded protein is CASSLFAWDTSYEQYF.

The V call is TRBV6-5, the J call TRBJ1-1; no clear D. The CDR3 runs to 15 residues. Trimming cost V 6 bases and J 0 bases, with 14 bases left between them. Germline V gene data show CDR1 as MNHEY and CDR2 as SVGAGI. The CDR3 spells CASSYGRRLNTEAFF. For the CDR3, the DNA is TGTGCCAGCAGCTATGGACGGAGGCTGAACACTGAAGCTTTCTTT.

This clone was observed a few times. This sequence joins TRBV9 and TRBJ2-7, with TRBD1 as a possible D gene (5 bases). Germline V gene lookup returns CDR1 SGDLS and CDR2 YYNGEE. Trimming pared 0 bases from V and 2 bases from J, leaving 12 bases between. This CDR3 contains 15 residues. CDR3 sequence (DNA): TGTGCCAGCAGCGTAGGGGCAGGGAAAACCTACGAGCAGTACTTC. This gives the protein CASSVGAGKTYEQYF. The full variable domain, completed using reference TRBV9 and TRBJ2-7, is DSGVTQTPKHLITATGQRVTLRCSPRSGDLSVYWYQQSLDQGLQFLIQYYNGEERAKGNILERFSAQQFPDLHSELNLSSLELGDSALYFCASSVGAGKTYEQYFGPGTRLTVT.

The genes are TRBV7-9 and TRBJ1-3; D remains unclear. V lost 5 bases and J lost 3, with 11 bases in between. Germline CDR1 SEHNR, CDR2 FQNEAQ (reference sequence). This CDR3 spans 14 amino acids. CDR3 in DNA: TGTGCCAGCAGCACTCTAGCTCGTGGAAACACCATATATTTT. Translating it yields CASSTLARGNTIYF.

A word on this clone: One junction end disagrees with the germline gene, perhaps due to a read error. V usage is TRBV6-1 and J usage is TRBJ2-5; the match to TRBD2 covers 7 bases. The DNA matches TRBJ2-7 better at its end, which makes the J call doubtful. Germline-derived CDR1 and CDR2 are MNHNS and SASEGT. There are 17 residues in the CDR3. The chain's CDR3 is CASSEGVWSGAPGEQYF. CDR3 bases: TGTGCCAGCAGCGAAGGGGTTTGGAGCGGGGCACCTGGCGAGCAGTACTTC.

The chain uses TRBV5-1 and TRBJ2-3; 14 nucleotides align to TRBD2. The V segment lost 4 bases and the J segment 5 bases; nucleotides outside the gene matches: 12. Germline CDR1 SGHRS, CDR2 YFSETQ. This CDR3 has 18 residues. The CDR3 is CASSPTRYGTSGGDTQYF. The CDR3 DNA follows: TGCGCCAGCAGCCCAACCAGATACGGGACTAGCGGGGGAGATACGCAGTATTTT.

As DNA, the CDR3 is TGCGCCAGCAGCAGGGGACTAGCGACCTACGAGCAGTACTTC. Translation: CASSRGLATYEQYF. The rearrangement uses TRBV5-1 and TRBJ2-7; 10 nucleotides line up with TRBD2. Germline V CDR1 and CDR2: SGHRS, YFSETQ. CDR3 size: 14 residues. V lost 4 bases, J lost 2 bases, and 3 bases stayed unmatched.

The chain links TRBV19 to TRBJ1-1; D uncertain. The CDR3 has 16 residues. The V gene's germline CDR1 is LNHDA and CDR2 SQIVND (reference sequence). V was cut by 3 bases and J by 3 bases, with 17 bases left in between. CDR3 coding DNA: TGTGCCAGTAGTATCCCCTTCTGGCCCGGGGACACTGAAGCTTTCTTT. Residues: CASSIPFWPGDTEAFF.

This clone was counted a single time. The chain couples TRBV4-2 to TRBJ2-7; possible D gene TRBD2, 6 bases. This CDR3 has 15 residues. Germline CDR1 reads LGHNA; CDR2 reads YNFKEQ. V was clipped by 0 bases and J by 3 bases, with 12 bases between them. The CDR3 bases are TGTGCCAGCAGCCAAGAACCGGGACTTTTCTACGAGCAGTACTTC. Encoded protein: CASSQEPGLFYEQYF.

Comment on this clone: Other DNA variants within this sample encode the same CDR3. The V gene is TRBV28, the J gene TRBJ2-7; tentative D call: TRBD1 (6 bases). Germline CDR1 MDHEN, CDR2 SYDVKM. This CDR3 has 13 amino acids. V lost 5 bases, J lost 3 bases, and 11 bases lay in between. The chain's CDR3 is CASSPLRGYEQYF. In DNA form, the CDR3 reads TGTGCCAGCAGTCCCCTCAGGGGCTACGAGCAGTACTTC.

The genes are TRBV5-1 and TRBJ2-5; TRBD2 matches 8 bases. Matching the DNA end better, TRBJ2-7 makes the J call doubtful. The length of the CDR3 is 17 residues. CDR1 SGHRS and CDR2 YFSETQ come from the germline V gene. CDR3 amino acids: CASSPGGREDITYEQYF. As DNA, the CDR3 is TGCGCCAGCAGCCCCGGTGGGCGGGAGGATATAACCTACGAGCAGTACTTC.